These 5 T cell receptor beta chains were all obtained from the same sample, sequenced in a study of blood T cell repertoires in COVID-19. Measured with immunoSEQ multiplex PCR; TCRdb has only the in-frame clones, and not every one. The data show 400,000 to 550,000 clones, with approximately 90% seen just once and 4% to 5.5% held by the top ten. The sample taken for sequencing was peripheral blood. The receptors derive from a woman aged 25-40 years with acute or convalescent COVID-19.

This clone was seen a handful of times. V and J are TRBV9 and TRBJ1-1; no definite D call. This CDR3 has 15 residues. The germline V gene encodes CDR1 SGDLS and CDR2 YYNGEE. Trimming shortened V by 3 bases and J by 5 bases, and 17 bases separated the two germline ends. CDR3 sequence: CASSAGMRDQTEAFF. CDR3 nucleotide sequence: TGTGCCAGCAGCGCGGGGATGCGGGATCAAACTGAAGCTTTCTTT.

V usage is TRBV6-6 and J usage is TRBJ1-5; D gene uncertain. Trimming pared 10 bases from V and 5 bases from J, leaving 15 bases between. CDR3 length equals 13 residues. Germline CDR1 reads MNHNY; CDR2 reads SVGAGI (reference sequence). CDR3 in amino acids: CATMSIRDQPQHF. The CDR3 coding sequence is TGTGCCACCATGAGTATTCGGGATCAGCCCCAGCATTTT.

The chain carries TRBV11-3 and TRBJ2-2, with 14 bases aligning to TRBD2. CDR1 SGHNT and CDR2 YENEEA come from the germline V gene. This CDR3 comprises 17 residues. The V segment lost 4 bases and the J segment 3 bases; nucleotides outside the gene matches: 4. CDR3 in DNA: TGTGCCAGCAGCTCGGGACTAGCGGGGGCCTACACCGGGGAGCTGTTTTTT. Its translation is CASSSGLAGAYTGELFF. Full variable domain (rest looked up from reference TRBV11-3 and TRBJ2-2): EAGVVQSPRYKIIEKKQPVAFWCNPISGHNTLYWYLQNLGQGPELLIRYENEEAVDDSQLPKDRFSAERLKGVDSTLKIQPAELGDSAVYLCASSSGLAGAYTGELFFGEGSRLTVL.

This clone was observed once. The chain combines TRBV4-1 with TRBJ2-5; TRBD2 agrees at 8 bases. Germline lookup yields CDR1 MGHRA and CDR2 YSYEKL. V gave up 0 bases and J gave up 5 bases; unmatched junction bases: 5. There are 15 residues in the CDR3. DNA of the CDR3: TGCGCCAGCAGCCAAGACGGGGGGGCAGGGGAGACCCAGTACTTC. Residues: CASSQDGGAGETQYF.

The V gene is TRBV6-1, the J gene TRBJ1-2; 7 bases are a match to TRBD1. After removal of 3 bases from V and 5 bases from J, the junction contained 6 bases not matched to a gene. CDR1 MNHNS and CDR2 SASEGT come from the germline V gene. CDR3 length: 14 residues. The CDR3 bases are TGTGCCAGCAGTGAGGACAGGCCCATTTATGGCTACACCTTC. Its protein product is CASSEDRPIYGYTF.